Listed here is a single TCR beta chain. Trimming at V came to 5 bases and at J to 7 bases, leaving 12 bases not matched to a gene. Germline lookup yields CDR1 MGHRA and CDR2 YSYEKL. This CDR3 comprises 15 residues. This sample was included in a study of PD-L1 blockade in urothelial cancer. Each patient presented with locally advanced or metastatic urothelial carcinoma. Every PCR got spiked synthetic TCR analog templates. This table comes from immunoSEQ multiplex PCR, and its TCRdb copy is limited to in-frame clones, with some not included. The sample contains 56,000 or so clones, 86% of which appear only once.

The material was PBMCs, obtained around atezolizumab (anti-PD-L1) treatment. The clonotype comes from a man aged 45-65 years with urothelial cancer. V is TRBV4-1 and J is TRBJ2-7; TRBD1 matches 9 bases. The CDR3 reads CASSGEKTGGREQYF. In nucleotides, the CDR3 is TGCGCCAGCAGCGGGGAGAAGACAGGGGGGAGGGAGCAGTACTTC.